In this sample, the clone carrying this TCR beta chain turned up a few times. The antigen is unknown. This CDR3 region has 12 residues. Germline V gene sequence: CDR1 SEHNR, CDR2 FQNEAQ (reference sequence). V was shortened by 8 bases and J by 0 bases, with 7 bases between the two germline ends. This entry is derived from a study of post-analysis software for immune sequencing data. Notes on the study in general: Controls had lower frequencies than patients of about 5 TRBV segments, which included TRBV5-6, TRBV5-1 and TRBV20-1.

Presence of unique molecular identifiers characterized the TCR beta cDNA libraries. TCRdb processed the PCR reads anew with MiXCR; each CDR3 protein has one entry. The sample comprises roughly 400,000 distinct CDR3 sequences, 30% to 45% of which are singletons, and approximately 7.7% rests with the top ten. This TCR was sampled from a girl aged 2-10 years with multiple sclerosis. The chain employs TRBV7-9 and TRBJ2-5; D is unresolved. Sequencing was carried out using blood. The CDR3 reads CASDINQETQYF. Here the CDR3 DNA reads TGTGCCAGCGACATAAACCAAGAGACCCAGTACTTC. Looking up the rest from reference TRBV7-9 and TRBJ2-5 gives the full variable domain: DTGVSQNPRHKITKRGQNVTFRCDPISEHNRLYWYRQTLGQGPEFLTYFQNEAQLEKSRLLSDRFSAERPKGSFSTLEIQRTEQGDSAMYLCASDINQETQYFGPGTRLLVL.